This entry features one T cell receptor beta chain sequence. The sample is drawn from a study of blood T cell repertoires in COVID-19. At the level of the study: Sites across the United States, Italy and Spain contributed samples from acute and convalescent COVID-19. Sample material is recorded as cDNA or gDNA derived from T cells, B-cell-depleted T cells, or PBMCs.

In the original analysis: Counts of nucleated cells, estimated from reference gene primer amplification, were obtained. Produced via immunoSEQ multiplex PCR; TCRdb's table is partial and in-frame only. D and trimming come from the DNA, and the V and J calls and clone size come from that table. The data show roughly 95,000 clones, with 90% to 95% seen just once and under 5% held by the top ten. In germline, CDR1 is KGHSH, CDR2 LQKENI. Germline trimming cut 3 bases from V and 7 bases from J; bases unmatched to any gene: 1. The CDR3 length is 14 residues. The origin of this receptor is a woman aged 50 to 60 in a cohort sampled during active COVID-19. The gene calls are TRBV18 and TRBJ1-4; 11 bases agree with TRBD1. The sample was peripheral blood. The CDR3 coding sequence is TGTGCCAGCTCACCGGGGACAGGGGGTGAAAAACTGTTTTTT. Translation: CASSPGTGGEKLFF. Full variable domain (rest looked up from reference TRBV18 and TRBJ1-4): NAGVMQNPRHLVRRRGQEARLRCSPMKGHSHVYWYRQLPEEGLKFMVYLQKENIIDESGMPKERFSAEFPKEGPSILRIQQVVRGDSAAYFCASSPGTGGEKLFFGSGTQLSVL.